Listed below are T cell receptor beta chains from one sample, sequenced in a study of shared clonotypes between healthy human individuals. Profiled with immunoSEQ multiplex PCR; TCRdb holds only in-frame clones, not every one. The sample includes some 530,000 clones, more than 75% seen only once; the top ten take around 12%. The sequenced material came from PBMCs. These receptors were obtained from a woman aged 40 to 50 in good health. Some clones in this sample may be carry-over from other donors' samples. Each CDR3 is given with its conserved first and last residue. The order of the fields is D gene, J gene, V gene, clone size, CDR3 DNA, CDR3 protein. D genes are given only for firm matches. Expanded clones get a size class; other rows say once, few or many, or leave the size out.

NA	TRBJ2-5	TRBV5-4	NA	TGTGCCAGCAGCTTGGCTGGCCTACAAGAGACCCAGTACTTC	CASSLAGLQETQYF
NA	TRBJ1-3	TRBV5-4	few	TGTGCCAGCAGCGAGGACCCGTCCTCTGGAAACACCATATATTTT	CASSEDPSSGNTIYF
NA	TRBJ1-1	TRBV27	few	TGTGCCAGCACCACGGTTGGGGGACTTAACACTGAAGCTTTCTTT	CASTTVGGLNTEAFF
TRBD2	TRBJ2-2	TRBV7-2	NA	TGTGCCAGCAGCCCAGGAGGTTTAGCGGGGTCGGACACCGGGGAGCTGTTTTTT	CASSPGGLAGSDTGELFF
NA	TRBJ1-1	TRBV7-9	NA	TGTGCCAGCAGCCCCCACGGGGGCTTCACTGAAGCTTTCTTT	CASSPHGGFTEAFF
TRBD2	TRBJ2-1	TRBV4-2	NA	TGTGCCAGCAGCCGACGACTAGCGGGAAATGAGCAGTTCTTC	CASSRRLAGNEQFF
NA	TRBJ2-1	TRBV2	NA	TGTGCCAGCCAAAAGGGAACTAGCCTGGGGAATGAGCAGTTCTTC	CASQKGTSLGNEQFF
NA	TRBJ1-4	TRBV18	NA	TGTGCCAGCTCACATGGGGCAGAGGATGAAAAACTGTTTTTT	CASSHGAEDEKLFF
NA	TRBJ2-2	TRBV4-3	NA	TGCGCCAGCAGCCAAGATGGATTATCGAACACCGGGGAGCTGTTTTTT	CASSQDGLSNTGELFF
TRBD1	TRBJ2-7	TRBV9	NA	TGTGCCAGCAGCGTAGCTACGGGACAGTTGGTCTACGAGCAGTACTTC	CASSVATGQLVYEQYF
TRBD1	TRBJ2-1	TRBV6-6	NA	TGTGCCAGCGCAGGGGGCGGTGGGGAGCAGTTCTTC	CASAGGGGEQFF
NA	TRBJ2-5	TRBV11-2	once	TGTGCCAGCAGCCGAATGGCGACCCAAGAGACCCAGTACTTC	CASSRMATQETQYF
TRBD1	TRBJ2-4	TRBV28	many	TGTGCCAGCAGTTCCTCGGGGACAGGAGAAAACATTCAGTACTTC	CASSSSGTGENIQYF
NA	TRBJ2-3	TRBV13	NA	TGTGCCAGCAGCTTGGAAAGGAGTCCGACCACAGATACGCAGTATTTT	CASSLERSPTTDTQYF
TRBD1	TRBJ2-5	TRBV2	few	TGTGCCAGCAGTCTGGGACAGGTGGAGACCCAGTACTTC	CASSLGQVETQYF
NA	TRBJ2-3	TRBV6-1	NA	TGTGCCAGCGGGATGGGAATCACCTCAGGAGATACGCAGTATTTT	CASGMGITSGDTQYF
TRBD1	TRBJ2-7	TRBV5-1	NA	TGCGCCAGCAGCTTGGGGGGGACAGGAGTAAACGAGCAGTACTTC	CASSLGGTGVNEQYF
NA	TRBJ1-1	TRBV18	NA	TGTGCCAGCTCACCTAGTGGGATTAGGATGAACACTGAAGCTTTCTTT	CASSPSGIRMNTEAFF
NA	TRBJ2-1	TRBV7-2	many	TGTGCCAGCAGCTTGGCGGGGGAGCAGTTCTTC	CASSLAGEQFF
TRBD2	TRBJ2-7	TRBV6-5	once	TGTGCCAGCAGTTACGGGGCGGGAGGTACCTACGAGCAGTACTTC	CASSYGAGGTYEQYF
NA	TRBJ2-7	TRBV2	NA	TGTGCCAGCAGTGACAAGTCACCCTACGAGCAGTACTTC	CASSDKSPYEQYF
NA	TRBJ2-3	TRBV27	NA	TGTGCCAGCAGGGGGTTAGGGGAGGGCACAGATACGCAGTATTTT	CASRGLGEGTDTQYF
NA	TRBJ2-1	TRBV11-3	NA	TGTGCCAGCGGGAATACATACAATGAGCAGTTCTTC	CASGNTYNEQFF
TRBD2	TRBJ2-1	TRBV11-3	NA	TGTGCCAGCAGCACTTGGACTAGCGGAGGGGGGGATGAGCAGTTCTTC	CASSTWTSGGGDEQFF
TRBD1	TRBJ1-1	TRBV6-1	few	TGTGCCAGCAGTGACTCGACAGGGGCCCCCACTGAAGCTTTCTTT	CASSDSTGAPTEAFF